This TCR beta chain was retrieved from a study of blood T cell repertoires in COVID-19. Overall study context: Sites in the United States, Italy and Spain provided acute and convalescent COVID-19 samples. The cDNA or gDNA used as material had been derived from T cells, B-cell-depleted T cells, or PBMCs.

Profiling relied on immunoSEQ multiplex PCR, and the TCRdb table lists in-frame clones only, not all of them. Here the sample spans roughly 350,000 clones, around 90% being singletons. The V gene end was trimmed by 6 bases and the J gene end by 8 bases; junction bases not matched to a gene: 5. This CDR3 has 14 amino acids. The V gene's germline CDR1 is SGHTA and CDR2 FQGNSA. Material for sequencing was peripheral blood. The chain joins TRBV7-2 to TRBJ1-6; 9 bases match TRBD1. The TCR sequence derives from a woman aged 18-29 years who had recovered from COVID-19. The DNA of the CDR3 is TGTGCCAGCAGACGGACAGGGGCTGATTCACCCCTCCACTTT. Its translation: CASRRTGADSPLHF.